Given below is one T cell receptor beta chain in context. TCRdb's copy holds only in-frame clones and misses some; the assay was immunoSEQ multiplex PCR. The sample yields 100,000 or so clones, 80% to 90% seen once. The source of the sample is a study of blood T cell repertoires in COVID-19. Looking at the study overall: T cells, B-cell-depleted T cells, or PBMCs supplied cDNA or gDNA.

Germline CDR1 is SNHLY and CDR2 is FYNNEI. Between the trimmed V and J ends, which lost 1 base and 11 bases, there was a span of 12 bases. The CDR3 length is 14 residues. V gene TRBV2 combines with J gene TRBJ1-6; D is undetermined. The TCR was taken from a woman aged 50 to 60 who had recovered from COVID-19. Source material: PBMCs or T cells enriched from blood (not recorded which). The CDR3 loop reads CASSEGSRITPLHF. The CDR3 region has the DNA TGTGCCAGCAGTGAAGGTTCGCGTATCACACCCCTCCACTTT.